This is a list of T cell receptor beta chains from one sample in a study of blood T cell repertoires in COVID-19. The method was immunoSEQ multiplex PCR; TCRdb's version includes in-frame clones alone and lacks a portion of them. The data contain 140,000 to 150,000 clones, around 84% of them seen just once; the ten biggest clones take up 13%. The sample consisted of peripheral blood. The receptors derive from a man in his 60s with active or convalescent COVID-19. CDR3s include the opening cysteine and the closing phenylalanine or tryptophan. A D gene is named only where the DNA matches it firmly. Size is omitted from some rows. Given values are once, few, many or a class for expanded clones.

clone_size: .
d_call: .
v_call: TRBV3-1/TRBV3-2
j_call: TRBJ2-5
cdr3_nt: TGTGCCAGCCAAAACAGGGGGGGAGAGACCCAGTACTTC
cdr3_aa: CASQNRGGETQYF

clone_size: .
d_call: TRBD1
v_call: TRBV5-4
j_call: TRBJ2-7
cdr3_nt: TGTGCCAGCAGCCCCTCCGGGACAGCCAGGGGTCACGAGCAGTACTTC
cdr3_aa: CASSPSGTARGHEQYF

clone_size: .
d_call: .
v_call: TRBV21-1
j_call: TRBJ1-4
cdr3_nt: TGTGCCAGCAGCCCTGGGGGACAGGGGAATGAAAAACTGTTTTTT
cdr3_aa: CASSPGGQGNEKLFF

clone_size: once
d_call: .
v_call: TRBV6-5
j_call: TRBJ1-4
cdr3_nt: TGTGCCAGCAGTAGGACAGCCGCAACTAATGAAAAACTGTTTTTT
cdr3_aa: CASSRTAATNEKLFF

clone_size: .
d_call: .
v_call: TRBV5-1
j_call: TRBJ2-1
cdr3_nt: TGCGCCAGCAGCCCTCTTGGGACACGAACCTACAATGAGCAGTTCTTC
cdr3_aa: CASSPLGTRTYNEQFF

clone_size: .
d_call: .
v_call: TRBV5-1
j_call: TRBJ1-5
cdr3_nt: TGCGCCAGCAGCTTGGGTGGCGGGGCAAGGCAGCCCCAGCATTTT
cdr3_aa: CASSLGGGARQPQHF

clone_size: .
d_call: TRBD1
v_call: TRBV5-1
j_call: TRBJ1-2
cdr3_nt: TGCGCCAGCAGCCCGCAACAAACAGGGGACTATGGCTACACCTTC
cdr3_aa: CASSPQQTGDYGYTF

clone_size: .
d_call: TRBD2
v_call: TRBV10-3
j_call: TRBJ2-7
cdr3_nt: TGTGCCATCAGTGACTCTTATAGCGGGAGGGCTAACGAGCAGTACTTC
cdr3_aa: CAISDSYSGRANEQYF

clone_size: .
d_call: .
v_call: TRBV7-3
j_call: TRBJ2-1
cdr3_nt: TGTGCCAGCAGCCCCGGGGGTACCTCCTACAATGAGCAGTTCTTC
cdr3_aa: CASSPGGTSYNEQFF

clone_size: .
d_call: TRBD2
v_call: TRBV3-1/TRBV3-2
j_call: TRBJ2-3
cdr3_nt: TGTGCCAGCAGTCAAGGACTAGCGGGAGTCGGTACGCAGTATTTT
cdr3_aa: CASSQGLAGVGTQYF

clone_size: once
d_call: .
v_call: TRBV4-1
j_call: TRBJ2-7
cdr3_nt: TGCGCCAGCAGCCACAGGTTAGGCGGACAGGGGAGGCTAGCGGGGGCCTACGAGCAGTACTTC
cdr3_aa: CASSHRLGGQGRLAGAYEQYF

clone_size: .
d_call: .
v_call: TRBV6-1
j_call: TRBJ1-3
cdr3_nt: TGTGCCAGCAGTGAAGCGATACAGGTGCTATGGGGAAACACCATATATTTT
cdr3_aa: CASSEAIQVLWGNTIYF

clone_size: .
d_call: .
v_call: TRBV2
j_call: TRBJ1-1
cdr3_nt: TGTGCCAGCAACCGGGTCAGGAACACTGAAGCTTTCTTT
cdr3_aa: CASNRVRNTEAFF

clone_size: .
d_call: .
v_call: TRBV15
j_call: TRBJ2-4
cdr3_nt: TGTGCCACCAGCGGGGTAGAGGGAGAGAGAACCAAAAACATTCAGTACTTC
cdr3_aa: CATSGVEGERTKNIQYF

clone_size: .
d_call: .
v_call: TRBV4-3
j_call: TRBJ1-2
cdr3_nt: TGCGCCAGCAGCCAAGATTTAGGAGATGGCTACACCTTC
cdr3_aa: CASSQDLGDGYTF

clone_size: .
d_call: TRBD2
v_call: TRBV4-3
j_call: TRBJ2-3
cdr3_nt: TGCGCCAGCAGCCTAGGATTAGCGGGCCTCACAGATACGCAGTATTTT
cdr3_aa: CASSLGLAGLTDTQYF

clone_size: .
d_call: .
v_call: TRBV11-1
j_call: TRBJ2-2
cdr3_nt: TGTGCCAGCAGCCCCCAGTCGCCAAACACCGGGGAGCTGTTTTTT
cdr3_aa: CASSPQSPNTGELFF

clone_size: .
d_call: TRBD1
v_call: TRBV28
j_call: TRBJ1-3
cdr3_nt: TGTGCCAGCAAACCCACAGGGGTAATGGGAAACACCATATATTTT
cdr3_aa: CASKPTGVMGNTIYF

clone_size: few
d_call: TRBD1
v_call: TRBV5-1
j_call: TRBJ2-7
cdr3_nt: TGCGCCAGCAGCTTGGTCGGGACAGGGAAAAGCTACGAGCAGTACTTC
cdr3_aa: CASSLVGTGKSYEQYF

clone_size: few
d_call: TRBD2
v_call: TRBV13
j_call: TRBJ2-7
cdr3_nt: TGTGCCAGCAGCTTAGATGTGGGACTAGCGGGAGGTGAAGGGTACGAGCAGTACTTC
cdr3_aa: CASSLDVGLAGGEGYEQYF

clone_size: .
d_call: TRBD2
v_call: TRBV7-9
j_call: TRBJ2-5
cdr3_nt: TGTGCCAGCAGCCTGGGACTAGGGCGGGAGACCCAGTACTTC
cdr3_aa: CASSLGLGRETQYF

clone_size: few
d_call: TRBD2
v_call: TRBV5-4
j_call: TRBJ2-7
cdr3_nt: TGTGCCAGCAGCTTTGAAAGCGGGAGGAGGTACGAGCAGTACTTC
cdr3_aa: CASSFESGRRYEQYF

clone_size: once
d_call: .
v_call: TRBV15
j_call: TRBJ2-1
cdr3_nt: TGTGCCACCAGCACCGGGAGTCCGAACAATGAGCAGTTCTTC
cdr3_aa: CATSTGSPNNEQFF

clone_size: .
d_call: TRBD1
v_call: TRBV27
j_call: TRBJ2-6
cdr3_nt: TGTGCCAGCAGTCCCCGGACAGGGGGGTCTGGGGCCAACGTCCTGACTTTC
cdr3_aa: CASSPRTGGSGANVLTF

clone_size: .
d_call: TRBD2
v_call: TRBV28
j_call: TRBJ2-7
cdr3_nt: TGTGCCAGCGGAGGGACTAGCGGGAATTACGAGCAGTACTTC
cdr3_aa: CASGGTSGNYEQYF

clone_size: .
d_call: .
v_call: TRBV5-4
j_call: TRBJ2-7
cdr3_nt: TGTGCCAGCAGCTTGGGTACCTACGAGCAGTACTTC
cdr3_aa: CASSLGTYEQYF

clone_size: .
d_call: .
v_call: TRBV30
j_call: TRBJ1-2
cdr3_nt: TGTGCCTGGAGCAGGGGACGCAGCTATGGCTACACCTTC
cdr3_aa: CAWSRGRSYGYTF

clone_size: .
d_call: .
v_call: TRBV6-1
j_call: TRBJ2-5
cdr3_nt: TGTGCCAGCAGTGAAGGACTAACAGGGTTTGGGGGAGACTTC
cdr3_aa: CASSEGLTGFGGDF

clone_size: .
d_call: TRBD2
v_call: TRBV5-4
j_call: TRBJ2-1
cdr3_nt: TGTGCCAGCAGCTCCGGGACTAGCGGGCCTTCCTACAATGAGCAGTTCTTC
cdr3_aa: CASSSGTSGPSYNEQFF

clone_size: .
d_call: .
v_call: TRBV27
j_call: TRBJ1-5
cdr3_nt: TGTGCCAGCAGTTTATGGTTCGGGGGTATGCAGCCCCAGCATTTT
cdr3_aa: CASSLWFGGMQPQHF

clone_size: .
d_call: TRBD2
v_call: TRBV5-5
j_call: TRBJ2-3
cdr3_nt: TGTGCCAGCAGCTTGGGTCCAGTCGGGGGGAGGGATACGCAGTATTTT
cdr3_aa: CASSLGPVGGRDTQYF

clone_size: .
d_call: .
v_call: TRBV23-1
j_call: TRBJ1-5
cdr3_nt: TGCGCCAGCAGTAAACTCGAGGAGGATCAGCCCCAGCATTTT
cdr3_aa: CASSKLEEDQPQHF

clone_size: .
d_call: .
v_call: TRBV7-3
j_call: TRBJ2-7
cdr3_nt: TGTGCCAGCAGCTTACCCGTCCGAGGCATCTCCTACGAGCAGTACTTC
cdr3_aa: CASSLPVRGISYEQYF

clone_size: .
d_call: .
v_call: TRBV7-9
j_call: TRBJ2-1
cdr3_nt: TGTGCCAGCAGCTCTACAGGGAATGAGCAGTTCTTC
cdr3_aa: CASSSTGNEQFF

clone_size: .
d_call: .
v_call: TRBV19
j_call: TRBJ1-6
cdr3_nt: TGTGCCAGTACCCTCGAGTCCTATAATTCACCCCTCCACTTT
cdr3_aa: CASTLESYNSPLHF

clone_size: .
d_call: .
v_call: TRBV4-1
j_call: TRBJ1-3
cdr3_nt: TGCGCCAGCAGCTTCCAGGACAAGTACGGAAACACCATATATTTT
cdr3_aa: CASSFQDKYGNTIYF

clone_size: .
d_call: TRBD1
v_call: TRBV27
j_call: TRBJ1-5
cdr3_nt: TGTGCCAGCAGTTTATCTGGACAGGTCGCCCAGCCCCAGCATTTT
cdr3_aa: CASSLSGQVAQPQHF

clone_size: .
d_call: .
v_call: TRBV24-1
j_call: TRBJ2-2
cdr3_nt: TGTGCCACCAGTGGAGTCCAGCGGGTGAACACCGGGGAGCTGTTTTTT
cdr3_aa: CATSGVQRVNTGELFF

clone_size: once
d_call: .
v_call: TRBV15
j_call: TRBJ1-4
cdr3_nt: TGTGCCACCAGCAGAGATGCACGGACTAATGAAAAACTGTTTTTT
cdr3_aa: CATSRDARTNEKLFF

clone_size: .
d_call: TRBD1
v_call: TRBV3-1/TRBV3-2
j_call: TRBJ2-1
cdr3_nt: TGTGCCAGCAGCCAACAGGGGGCTGGACAAGAGGGGGATGAGCAGTTCTTC
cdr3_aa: CASSQQGAGQEGDEQFF

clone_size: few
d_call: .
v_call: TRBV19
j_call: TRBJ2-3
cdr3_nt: TGTGCCAGCGGGAGCGGCGGCGGGCGCACAGATACGCAGTATTTT
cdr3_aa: CASGSGGGRTDTQYF

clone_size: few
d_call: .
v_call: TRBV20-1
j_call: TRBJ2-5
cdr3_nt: TGCAGTGCTAGTGCGCAGTTAGAGACCCAGTACTTC
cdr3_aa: CSASAQLETQYF

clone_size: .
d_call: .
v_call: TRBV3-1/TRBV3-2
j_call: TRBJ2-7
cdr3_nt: TGTGCCAGCAGCCCCAGGGGATACTACGAGCAGTACTTC
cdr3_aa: CASSPRGYYEQYF

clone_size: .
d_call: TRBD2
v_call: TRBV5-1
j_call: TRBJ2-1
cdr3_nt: TGCGCCAGCAGCTTGGCGACGGGGGGAGGTAATGAGCAGTTCTTC
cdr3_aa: CASSLATGGGNEQFF

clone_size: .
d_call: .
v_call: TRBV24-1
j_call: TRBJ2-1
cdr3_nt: TGTGCCACCAGGGGGACTTCCTCGGGGCGCAACAATGAGCAGTTCTTC
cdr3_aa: CATRGTSSGRNNEQFF

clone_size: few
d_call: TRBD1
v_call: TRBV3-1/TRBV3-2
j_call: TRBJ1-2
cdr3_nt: TGTGCCAGCAGCCAAGGACCGGGACAGGGGCATCGGGGCTACACCTTC
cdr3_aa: CASSQGPGQGHRGYTF

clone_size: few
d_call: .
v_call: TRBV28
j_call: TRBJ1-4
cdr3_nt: TGTGCCAGCAGTTTATCGTCCGAAAAACTGTTTTTT
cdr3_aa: CASSLSSEKLFF

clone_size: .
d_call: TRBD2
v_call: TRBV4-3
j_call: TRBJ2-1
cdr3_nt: TGCGCCAGCAGCCCCGCCTTGGGGCGGGGGGTAAGGGGTGGGGAGCAGTTCTTC
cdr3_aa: CASSPALGRGVRGGEQFF

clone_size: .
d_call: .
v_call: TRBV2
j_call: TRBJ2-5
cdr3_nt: TGTGCCAGCAGTTATGAAGAGACCCAGTACTTC
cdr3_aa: CASSYEETQYF

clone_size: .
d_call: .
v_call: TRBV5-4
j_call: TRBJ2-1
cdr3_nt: TGTGCCAGCAGCTTGGTAAACAATGAGCAGTTCTTC
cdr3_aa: CASSLVNNEQFF

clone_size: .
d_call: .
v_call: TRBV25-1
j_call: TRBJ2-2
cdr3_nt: TGTGCCAGCAGTGCAATTAGCACCGGGGAGCTGTTTTTT
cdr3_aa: CASSAISTGELFF

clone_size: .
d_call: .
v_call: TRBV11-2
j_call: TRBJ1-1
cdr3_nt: TGTGCCAGCACCCCCCTTCCGAACACTGAAGCTTTCTTT
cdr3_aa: CASTPLPNTEAFF

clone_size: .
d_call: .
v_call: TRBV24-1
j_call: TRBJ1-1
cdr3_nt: TGTGCCACCAGTGAGGGCAGAGAAGCTTTCTTT
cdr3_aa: CATSEGREAFF

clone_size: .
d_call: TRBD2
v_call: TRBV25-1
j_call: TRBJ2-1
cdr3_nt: TGTGCCAGCAGTGACCAAGGGACTAGCGGGAGGGATGAGCAGTTCTTC
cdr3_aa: CASSDQGTSGRDEQFF

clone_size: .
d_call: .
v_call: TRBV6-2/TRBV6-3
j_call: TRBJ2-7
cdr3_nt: TGTGCCAGCAGTTTACAGCATTTCACCTACGAGCAGTACTTC
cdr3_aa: CASSLQHFTYEQYF